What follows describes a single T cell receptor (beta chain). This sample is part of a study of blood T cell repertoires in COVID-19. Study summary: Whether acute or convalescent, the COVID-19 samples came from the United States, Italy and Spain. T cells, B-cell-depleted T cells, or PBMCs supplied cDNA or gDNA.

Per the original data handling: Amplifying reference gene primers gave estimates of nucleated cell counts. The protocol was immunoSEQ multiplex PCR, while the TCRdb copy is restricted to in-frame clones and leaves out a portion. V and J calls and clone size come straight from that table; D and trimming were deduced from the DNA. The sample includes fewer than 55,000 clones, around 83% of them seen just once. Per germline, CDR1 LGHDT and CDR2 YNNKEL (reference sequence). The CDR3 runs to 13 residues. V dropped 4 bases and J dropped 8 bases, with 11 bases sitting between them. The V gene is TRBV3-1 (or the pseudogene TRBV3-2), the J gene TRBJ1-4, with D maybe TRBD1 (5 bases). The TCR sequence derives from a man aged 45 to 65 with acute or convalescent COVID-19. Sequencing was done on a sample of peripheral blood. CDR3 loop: CASSPMEGEKLFF. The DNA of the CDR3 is TGTGCCAGCAGCCCCATGGAGGGGGAAAAACTGTTTTTT.